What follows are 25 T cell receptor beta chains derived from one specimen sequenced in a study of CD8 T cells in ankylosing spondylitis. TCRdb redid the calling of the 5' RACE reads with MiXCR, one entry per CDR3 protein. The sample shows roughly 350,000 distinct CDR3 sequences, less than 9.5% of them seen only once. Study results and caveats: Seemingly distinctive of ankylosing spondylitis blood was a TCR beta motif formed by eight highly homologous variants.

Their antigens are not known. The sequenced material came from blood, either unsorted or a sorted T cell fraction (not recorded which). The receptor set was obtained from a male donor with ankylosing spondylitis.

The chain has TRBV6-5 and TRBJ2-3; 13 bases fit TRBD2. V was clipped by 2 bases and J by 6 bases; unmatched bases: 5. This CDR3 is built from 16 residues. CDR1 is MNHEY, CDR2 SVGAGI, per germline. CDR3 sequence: CASSYRTSGSPDTQYF. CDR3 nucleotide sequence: TGTGCCAGCAGTTACCGGACTAGCGGGAGTCCGGATACGCAGTATTTT.

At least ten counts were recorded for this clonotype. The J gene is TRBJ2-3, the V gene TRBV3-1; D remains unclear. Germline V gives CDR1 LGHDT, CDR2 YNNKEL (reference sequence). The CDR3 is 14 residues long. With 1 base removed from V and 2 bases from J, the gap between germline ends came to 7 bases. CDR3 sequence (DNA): TGTGCCAGCAGCCAAGGGATCATCACAGATACGCAGTATTTT. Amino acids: CASSQGIITDTQYF.

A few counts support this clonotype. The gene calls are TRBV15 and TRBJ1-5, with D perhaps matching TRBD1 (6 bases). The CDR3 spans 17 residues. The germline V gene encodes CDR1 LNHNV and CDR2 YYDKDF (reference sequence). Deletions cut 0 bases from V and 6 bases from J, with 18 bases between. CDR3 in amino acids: CATSRDQSRGVSQPQHF. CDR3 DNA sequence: TGTGCCACCAGCAGAGATCAGTCCAGGGGAGTGAGTCAGCCCCAGCATTTT.

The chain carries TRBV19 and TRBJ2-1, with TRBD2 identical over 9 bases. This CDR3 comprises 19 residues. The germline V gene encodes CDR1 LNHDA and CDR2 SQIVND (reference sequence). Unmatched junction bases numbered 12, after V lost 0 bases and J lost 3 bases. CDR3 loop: CASSIDLLAGVPVYNEQFF. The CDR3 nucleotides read TGTGCCAGTAGTATAGATCTATTAGCGGGAGTCCCCGTCTACAATGAGCAGTTCTTC.

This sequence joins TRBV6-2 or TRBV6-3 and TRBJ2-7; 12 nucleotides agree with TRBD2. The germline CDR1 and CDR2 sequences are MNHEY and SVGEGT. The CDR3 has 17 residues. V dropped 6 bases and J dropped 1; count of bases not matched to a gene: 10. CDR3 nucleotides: TGTGCCAGCAGGGAACGACTAGCGGGAGATGGGTCCTACGAGCAGTACTTC. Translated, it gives CASRERLAGDGSYEQYF.

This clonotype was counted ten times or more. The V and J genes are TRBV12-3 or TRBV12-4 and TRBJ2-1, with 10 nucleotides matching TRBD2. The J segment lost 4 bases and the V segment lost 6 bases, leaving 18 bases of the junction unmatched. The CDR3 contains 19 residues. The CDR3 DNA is TGTGCCAGCAGAAAAATCCCCCCCATAAGCGGGAGGGTTTACAATGAGCAGTTCTTC. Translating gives CASRKIPPISGRVYNEQFF.

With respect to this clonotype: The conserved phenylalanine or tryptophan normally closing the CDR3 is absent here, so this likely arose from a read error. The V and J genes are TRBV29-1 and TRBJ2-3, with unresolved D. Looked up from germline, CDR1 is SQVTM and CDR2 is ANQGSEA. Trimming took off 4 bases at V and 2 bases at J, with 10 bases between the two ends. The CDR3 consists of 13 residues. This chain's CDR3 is CSVARFLTDTQYC. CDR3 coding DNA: TGCAGCGTTGCGAGATTTCTCACAGATACGCAGTATTGT.

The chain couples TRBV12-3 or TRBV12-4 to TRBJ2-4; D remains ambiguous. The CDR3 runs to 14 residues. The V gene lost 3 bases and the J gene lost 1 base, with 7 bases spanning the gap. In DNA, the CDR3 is TGTGCCAGCAGTTTTTCCTGGGCCAAAAACATTCAGTACTTC. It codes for CASSFSWAKNIQYF.

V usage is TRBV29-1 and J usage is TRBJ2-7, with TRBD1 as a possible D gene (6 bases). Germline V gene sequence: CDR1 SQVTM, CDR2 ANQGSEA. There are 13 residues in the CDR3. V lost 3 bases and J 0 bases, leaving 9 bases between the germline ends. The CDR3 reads CSVDQGSSYEQYF. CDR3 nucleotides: TGCAGCGTTGACCAGGGGAGCTCCTACGAGCAGTACTTC.

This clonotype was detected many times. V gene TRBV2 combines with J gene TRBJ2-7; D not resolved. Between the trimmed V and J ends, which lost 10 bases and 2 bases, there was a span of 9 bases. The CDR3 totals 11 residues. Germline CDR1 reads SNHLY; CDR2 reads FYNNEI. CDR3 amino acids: CAIGVTYEQYF. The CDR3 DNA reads TGTGCCATTGGCGTTACCTACGAGCAGTACTTC.

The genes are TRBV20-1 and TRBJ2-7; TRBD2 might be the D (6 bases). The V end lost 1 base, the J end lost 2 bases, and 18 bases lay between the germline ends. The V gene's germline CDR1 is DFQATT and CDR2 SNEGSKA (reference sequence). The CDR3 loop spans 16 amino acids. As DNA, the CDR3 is TGCAGTGCTAGAGTGAGGAGGACTACCGAGCCCTACGAGCAGTACTTC. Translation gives CSARVRRTTEPYEQYF.

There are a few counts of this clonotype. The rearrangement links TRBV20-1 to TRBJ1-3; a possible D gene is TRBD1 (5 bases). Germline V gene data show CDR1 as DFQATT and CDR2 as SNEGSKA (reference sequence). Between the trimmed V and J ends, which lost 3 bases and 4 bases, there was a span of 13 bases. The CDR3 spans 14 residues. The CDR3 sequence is CSASSGILGNTIYF. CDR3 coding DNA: TGCAGTGCTAGTTCAGGGATCCTCGGAAACACCATATATTTT.

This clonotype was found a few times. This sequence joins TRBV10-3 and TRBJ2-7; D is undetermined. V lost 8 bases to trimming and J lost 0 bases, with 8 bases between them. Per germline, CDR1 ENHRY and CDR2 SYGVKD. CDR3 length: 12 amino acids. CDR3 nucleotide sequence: TGTGCCATCTCTTATCTCTCCTACGAGCAGTACTTC. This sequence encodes CAISYLSYEQYF.

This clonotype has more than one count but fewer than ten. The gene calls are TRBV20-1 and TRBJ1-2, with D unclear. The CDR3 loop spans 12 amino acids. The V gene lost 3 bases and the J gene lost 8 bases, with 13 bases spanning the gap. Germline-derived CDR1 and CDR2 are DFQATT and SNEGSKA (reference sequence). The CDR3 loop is CSARSPGEGYTF. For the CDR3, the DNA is TGCAGTGCTAGGTCACCCGGGGAGGGCTACACCTTC.

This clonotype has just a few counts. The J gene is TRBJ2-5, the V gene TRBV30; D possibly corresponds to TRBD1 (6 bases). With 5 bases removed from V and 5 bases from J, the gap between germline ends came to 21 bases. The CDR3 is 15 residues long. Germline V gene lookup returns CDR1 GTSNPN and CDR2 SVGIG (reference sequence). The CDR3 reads CAWGGQKTAWETQYF. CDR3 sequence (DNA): TGTGCCTGGGGTGGACAGAAGACCGCGTGGGAGACCCAGTACTTC. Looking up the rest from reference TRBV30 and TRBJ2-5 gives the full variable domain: SQTIHQWPATLVQPVGSPLSLECTVEGTSNPNLYWYRQAAGRGLQLLFYSVGIGQISSEVPQNLSASRPQDRQFILSSKKLLLSDSGFYLCAWGGQKTAWETQYFGPGTRLLVL.

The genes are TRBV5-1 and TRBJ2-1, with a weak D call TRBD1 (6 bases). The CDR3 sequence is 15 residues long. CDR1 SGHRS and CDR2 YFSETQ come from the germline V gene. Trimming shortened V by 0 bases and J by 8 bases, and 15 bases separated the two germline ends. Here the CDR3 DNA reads TGCGCCAGCAGCTTGGGGCACCCAACAGGGCATGAGCAGTTCTTC. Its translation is CASSLGHPTGHEQFF.

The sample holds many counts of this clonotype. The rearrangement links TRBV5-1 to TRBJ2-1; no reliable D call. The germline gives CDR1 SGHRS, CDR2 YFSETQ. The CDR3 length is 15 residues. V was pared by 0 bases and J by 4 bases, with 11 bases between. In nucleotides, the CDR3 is TGCGCCAGCAGCTTGGATTCCGCTCCTTACAATGAGCAGTTCTTC. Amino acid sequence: CASSLDSAPYNEQFF.

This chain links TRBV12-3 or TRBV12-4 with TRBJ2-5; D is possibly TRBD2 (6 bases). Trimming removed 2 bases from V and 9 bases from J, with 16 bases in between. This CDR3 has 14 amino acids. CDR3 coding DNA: TGTGCCAGCAGTTTACTTACGGGAGTTGGGGCCCAGTACTTC. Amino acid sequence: CASSLLTGVGAQYF.

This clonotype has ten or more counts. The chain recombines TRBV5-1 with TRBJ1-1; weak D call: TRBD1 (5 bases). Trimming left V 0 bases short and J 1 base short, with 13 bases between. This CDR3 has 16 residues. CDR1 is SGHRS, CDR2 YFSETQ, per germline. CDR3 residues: CASSLDFRGENTEAFF. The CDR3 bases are TGCGCCAGCAGCTTGGATTTTCGGGGGGAGAACACTGAAGCTTTCTTT.

This CDR3 reads CASSLIGVAGEQFF. In nucleotides, the CDR3 is TGCGCCAGCAGCTTGATCGGGGTTGCTGGTGAGCAGTTCTTC. The V and J genes are TRBV5-1 and TRBJ2-1, with D possibly being TRBD2 (5 bases). Germline-derived CDR1 and CDR2 are SGHRS and YFSETQ. With 1 base removed from V and 9 bases from J, the gap between germline ends came to 14 bases. The CDR3 is made up of 14 amino acids.

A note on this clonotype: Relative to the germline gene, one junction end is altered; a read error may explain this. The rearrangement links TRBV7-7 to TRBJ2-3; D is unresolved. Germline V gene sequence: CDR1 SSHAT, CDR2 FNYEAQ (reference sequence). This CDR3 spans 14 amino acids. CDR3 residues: CASSLALGVDTQYF. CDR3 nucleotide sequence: TGTGCTAGCAGCTTAGCCCTAGGCGTAGATACGCAGTATTTT.

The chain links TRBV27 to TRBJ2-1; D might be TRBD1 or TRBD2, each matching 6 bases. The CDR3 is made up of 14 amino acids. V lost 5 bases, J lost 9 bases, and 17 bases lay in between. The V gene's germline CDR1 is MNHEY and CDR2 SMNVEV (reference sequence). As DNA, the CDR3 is TGTGCCAGCAGTGGGGCAGGGGACTTGCGTGAGCAGTTCTTC. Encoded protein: CASSGAGDLREQFF.

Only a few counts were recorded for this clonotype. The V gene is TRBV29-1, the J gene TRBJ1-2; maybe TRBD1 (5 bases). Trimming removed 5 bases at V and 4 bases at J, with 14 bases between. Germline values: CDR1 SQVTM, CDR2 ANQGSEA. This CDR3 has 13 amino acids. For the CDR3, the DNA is TGCAGCGTTAGGGACCTAAAAATCTATGGCTACACCTTC. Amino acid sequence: CSVRDLKIYGYTF.

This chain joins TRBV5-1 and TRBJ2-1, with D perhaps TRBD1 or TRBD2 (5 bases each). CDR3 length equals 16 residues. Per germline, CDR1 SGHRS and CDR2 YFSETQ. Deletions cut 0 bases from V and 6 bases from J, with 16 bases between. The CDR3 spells CASSLVGGSGANEQFF. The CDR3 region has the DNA TGCGCCAGCAGCTTGGTGGGTGGGAGTGGGGCCAATGAGCAGTTCTTC.

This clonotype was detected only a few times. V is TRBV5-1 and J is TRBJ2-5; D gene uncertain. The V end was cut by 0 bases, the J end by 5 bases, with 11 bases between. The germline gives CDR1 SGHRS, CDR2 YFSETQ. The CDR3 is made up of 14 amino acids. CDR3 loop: CASSLEDPLETQYF. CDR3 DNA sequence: TGCGCCAGCAGCTTGGAGGACCCACTGGAGACCCAGTACTTC.